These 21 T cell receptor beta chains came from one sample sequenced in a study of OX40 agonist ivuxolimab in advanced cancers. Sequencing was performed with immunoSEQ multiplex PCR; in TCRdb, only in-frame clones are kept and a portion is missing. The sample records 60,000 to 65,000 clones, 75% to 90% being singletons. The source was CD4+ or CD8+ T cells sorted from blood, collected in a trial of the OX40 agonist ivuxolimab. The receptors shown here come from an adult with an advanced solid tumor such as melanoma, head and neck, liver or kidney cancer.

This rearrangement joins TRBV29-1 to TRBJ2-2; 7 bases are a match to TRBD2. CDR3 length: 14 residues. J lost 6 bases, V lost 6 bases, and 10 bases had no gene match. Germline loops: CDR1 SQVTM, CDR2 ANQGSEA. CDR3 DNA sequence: TGCAGCGTCGGGAGGACAAGCTCTGCCGGGGAGCTGTTTTTT. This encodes CSVGRTSSAGELFF.

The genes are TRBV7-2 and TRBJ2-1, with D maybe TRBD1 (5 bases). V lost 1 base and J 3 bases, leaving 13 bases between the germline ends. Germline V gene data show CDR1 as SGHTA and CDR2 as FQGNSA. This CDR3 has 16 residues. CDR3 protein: CASSLGSGWNYNEQFF. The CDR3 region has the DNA TGTGCCAGCAGCTTAGGGTCAGGGTGGAACTACAATGAGCAGTTCTTC. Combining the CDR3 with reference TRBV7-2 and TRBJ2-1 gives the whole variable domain GAGVSQSPSNKVTEKGKDVELRCDPISGHTALYWYRQSLGQGLEFLIYFQGNSAPDKSGLPSDRFSAERTGGSVSTLTIQRTQQEDSAVYLCASSLGSGWNYNEQFFGPGTRLTVL.

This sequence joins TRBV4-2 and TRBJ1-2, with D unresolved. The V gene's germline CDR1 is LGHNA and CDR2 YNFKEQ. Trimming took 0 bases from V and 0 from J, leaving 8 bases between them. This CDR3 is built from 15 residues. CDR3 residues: CASSQEPGSNYGYTF. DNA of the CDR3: TGTGCCAGCAGCCAAGAACCTGGCTCTAACTATGGCTACACCTTC.

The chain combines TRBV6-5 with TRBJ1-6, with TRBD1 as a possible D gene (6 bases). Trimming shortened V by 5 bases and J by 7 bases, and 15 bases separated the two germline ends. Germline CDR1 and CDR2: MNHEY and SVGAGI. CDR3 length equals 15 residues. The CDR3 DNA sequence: TGTGCCAGCAGTCCCTGGACAGCAAGCAATTCACCCCTCCACTTT. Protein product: CASSPWTASNSPLHF.

The CDR3 is CAISERLGSGGAVNTQYF. Here the CDR3 DNA reads TGTGCCATCAGTGAGAGGTTGGGTAGCGGGGGGGCTGTGAATACGCAGTATTTT. The chain carries TRBV10-3 and TRBJ2-3, with 11 bases fitting TRBD2. The V gene end was trimmed by 2 bases and the J gene end by 7 bases; junction bases not matched to a gene: 14. This CDR3 comprises 18 residues. The germline V gene has CDR1 ENHRY and CDR2 SYGVKD.

CDR3 in DNA: TGTGCCAGCAGCTTGGTTGGCGGAGACTCCTACAATGAGCAGTTCTTC. Its protein is CASSLVGGDSYNEQFF. The rearrangement uses TRBV5-4 and TRBJ2-1; no firm D call. Germline CDR1 is SGHNT and CDR2 is YYREEE (reference sequence). This CDR3 is built from 16 residues. Trimming took 0 bases from V and 0 from J, leaving 10 bases between them.

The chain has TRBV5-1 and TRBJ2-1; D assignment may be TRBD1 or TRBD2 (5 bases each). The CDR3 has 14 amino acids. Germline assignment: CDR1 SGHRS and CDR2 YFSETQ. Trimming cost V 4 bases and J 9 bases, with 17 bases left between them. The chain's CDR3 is CASSIHGGESEQFF. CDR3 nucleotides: TGCGCCAGCAGCATCCATGGGGGAGAGAGTGAGCAGTTCTTC.

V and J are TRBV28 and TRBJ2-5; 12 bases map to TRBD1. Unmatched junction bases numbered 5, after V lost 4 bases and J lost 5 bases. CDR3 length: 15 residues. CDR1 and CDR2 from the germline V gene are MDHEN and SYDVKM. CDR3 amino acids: CASSSPGQGAETQYF. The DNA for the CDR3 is TGTGCCAGCAGTTCGCCGGGACAGGGGGCGGAGACCCAGTACTTC.

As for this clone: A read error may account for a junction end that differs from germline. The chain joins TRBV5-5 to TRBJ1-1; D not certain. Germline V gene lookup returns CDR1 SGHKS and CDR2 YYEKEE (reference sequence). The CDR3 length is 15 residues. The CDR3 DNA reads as TGTGCCAGCACCTTGACATGGGGAAGGAGGACTGAAGCTTTCTTT. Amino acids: CASTLTWGRRTEAFF.

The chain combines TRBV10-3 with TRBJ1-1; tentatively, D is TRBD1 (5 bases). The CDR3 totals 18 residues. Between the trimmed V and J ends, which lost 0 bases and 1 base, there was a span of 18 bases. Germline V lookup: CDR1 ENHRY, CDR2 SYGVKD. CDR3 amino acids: CAISESGQQKLSNTEAFF. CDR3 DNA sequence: TGTGCCATCAGTGAGTCCGGACAACAGAAGCTTTCGAACACTGAAGCTTTCTTT.

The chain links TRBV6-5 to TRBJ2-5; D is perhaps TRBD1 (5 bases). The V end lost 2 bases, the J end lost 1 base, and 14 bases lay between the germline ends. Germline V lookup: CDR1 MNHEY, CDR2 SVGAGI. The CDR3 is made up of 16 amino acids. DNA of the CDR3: TGTGCCAGCAGTTACGGTGGGGCAGGGCCCCAAGAGACCCAGTACTTC. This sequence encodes CASSYGGAGPQETQYF.

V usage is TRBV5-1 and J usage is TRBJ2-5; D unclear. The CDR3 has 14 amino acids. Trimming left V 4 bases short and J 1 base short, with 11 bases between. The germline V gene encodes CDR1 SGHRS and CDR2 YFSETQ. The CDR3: CASSQDASQETQYF. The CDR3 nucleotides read TGCGCCAGCAGCCAGGACGCGAGCCAAGAGACCCAGTACTTC.

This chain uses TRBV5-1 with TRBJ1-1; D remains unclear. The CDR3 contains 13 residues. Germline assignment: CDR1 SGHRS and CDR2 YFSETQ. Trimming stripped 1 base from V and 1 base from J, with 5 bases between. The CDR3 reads CASSLQRNTEAFF. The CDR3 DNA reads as TGCGCCAGCAGCTTGCAGCGGAACACTGAAGCTTTCTTT.

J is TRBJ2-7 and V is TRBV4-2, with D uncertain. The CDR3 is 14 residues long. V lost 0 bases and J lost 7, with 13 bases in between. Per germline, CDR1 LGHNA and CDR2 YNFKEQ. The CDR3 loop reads CASSQDRTLVEQYF. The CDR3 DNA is TGTGCCAGCAGCCAAGATAGGACGCTAGTTGAGCAGTACTTC.

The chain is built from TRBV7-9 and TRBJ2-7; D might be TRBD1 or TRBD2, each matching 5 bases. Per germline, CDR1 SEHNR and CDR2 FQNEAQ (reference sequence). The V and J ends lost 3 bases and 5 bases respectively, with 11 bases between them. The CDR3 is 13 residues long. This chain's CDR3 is CASSLTAAHEQYF. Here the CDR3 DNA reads TGTGCCAGCAGCTTGACAGCGGCCCACGAGCAGTACTTC.

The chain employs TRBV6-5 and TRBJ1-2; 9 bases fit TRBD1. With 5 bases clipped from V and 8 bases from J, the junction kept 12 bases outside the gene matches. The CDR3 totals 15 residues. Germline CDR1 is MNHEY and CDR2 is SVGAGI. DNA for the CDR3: TGTGCCAGCAGTCGTACAACAGGGGGCGAGTTGGGCTACACCTTC. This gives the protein CASSRTTGGELGYTF.

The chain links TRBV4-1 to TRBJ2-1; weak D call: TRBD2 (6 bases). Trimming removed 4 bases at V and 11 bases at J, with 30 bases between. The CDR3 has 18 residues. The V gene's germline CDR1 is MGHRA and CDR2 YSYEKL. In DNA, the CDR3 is TGCGCCAGCAGCCGCCTGACGACCGGGACTGCAGAGGGGTACAAGCAGTTCTTC. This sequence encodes CASSRLTTGTAEGYKQFF.

Written as DNA, the CDR3 is TGCGCCAGCAGCTTGATTGGGTCCGACCCAGAGACCCAGTACTTC. It codes for CASSLIGSDPETQYF. The chain employs TRBV5-1 and TRBJ2-5; D uncertain. The CDR3 has 15 residues. The germline V and J ends were trimmed by 1 base and 4 bases, with 14 bases remaining between them. Germline CDR1 and CDR2: SGHRS and YFSETQ.

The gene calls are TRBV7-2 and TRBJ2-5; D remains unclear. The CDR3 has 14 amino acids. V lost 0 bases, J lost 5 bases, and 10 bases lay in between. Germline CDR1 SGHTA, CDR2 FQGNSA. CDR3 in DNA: TGTGCCAGCAGCTTAGCCTCGTTTCGGGAGACCCAGTACTTC. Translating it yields CASSLASFRETQYF.

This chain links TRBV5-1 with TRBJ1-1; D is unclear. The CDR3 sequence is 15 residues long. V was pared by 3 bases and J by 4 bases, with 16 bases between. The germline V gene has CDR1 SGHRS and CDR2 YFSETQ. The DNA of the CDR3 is TGCGCCAGCAGCTACGGATTGCGGGATAGCACTGAAGCTTTCTTT. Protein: CASSYGLRDSTEAFF.

The DNA for the CDR3 is TGTGCCAGCAGTCCCCCTGGGGGACAAAGGAATGAAAAACTGTTTTTT. As protein: CASSPPGGQRNEKLFF. V usage is TRBV28 and J usage is TRBJ1-4, with a weak D call TRBD1 (6 bases). Per the germline V gene, CDR1 is MDHEN and CDR2 is SYDVKM. Trimming stripped 5 bases from V and 5 bases from J, with 18 bases between. This CDR3 region has 16 residues.